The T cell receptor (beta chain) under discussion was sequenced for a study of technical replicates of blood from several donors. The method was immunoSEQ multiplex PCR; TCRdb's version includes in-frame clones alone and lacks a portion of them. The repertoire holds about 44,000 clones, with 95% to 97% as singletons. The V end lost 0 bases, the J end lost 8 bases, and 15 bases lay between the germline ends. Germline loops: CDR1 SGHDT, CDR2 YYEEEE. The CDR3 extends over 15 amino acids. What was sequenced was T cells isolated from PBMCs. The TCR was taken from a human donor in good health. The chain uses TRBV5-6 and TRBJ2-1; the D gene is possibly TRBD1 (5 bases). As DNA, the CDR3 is TGTGCCAGCAGCTTGGTGGGATTTCAAGGGGATGAGCAGTTCTTC. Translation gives CASSLVGFQGDEQFF.